The rows below give T cell receptor beta chains drawn from one sample of a study of cytomegalovirus exposure and HLA in healthy donors. Clones were sequenced by immunoSEQ multiplex PCR, and TCRdb holds only the in-frame ones, with some missing. The table lists over 150,000 clones, about 81% of them singletons, with around 6% in the top ten. The sample comprised PBMCs. The receptor set was obtained from a woman in her forties or fifties in good health and CMV-seropositive. CDR3s include the opening cysteine and the closing phenylalanine or tryptophan. The D gene is left open where the match is weak. Rows give clone size only sometimes, using once, few, many, or a class for an expanded clone.

j_call	d_call	v_call	clone_size	cdr3_nt	cdr3_aa
TRBJ1-4	.	TRBV28	.	TGTGCCAGCAGCACCCGGAGGGGGGCGGGGGCTAATGAAAAACTGTTTTTT	CASSTRRGAGANEKLFF
TRBJ2-7	TRBD2	TRBV5-1	.	TGCGCCAGCAGCACCGGACTAGCGAGCTCCTACGAGCAGTACTTC	CASSTGLASSYEQYF
TRBJ2-3	.	TRBV6-5	.	TGTGCCAGCAGCCAACAGGGGGGGGGCACAGATACGCAGTATTTT	CASSQQGGGTDTQYF
TRBJ1-3	.	TRBV2	.	TGTGCCAGCAGCGACCAGGATTACTCTGGAAACACCATATATTTT	CASSDQDYSGNTIYF
TRBJ2-1	TRBD2	TRBV10-3	.	TGTGCCATCAGGAGGACTAGCGGGGGGAGCTCCTACAATGAGCAGTTCTTC	CAIRRTSGGSSYNEQFF
TRBJ2-5	TRBD2	TRBV10-3	.	TGTGCCATCAGTGAGCGCCTAGCGGGATCTGAGACCCAGTACTTC	CAISERLAGSETQYF
TRBJ1-5	.	TRBV6-1	.	TGTGCCAGCAGTGAAGAGACCGGGGGGCCCCAGCATTTT	CASSEETGGPQHF
TRBJ1-5	TRBD1	TRBV2	.	TGTGCCAGCAGTTTGCGGACAGGGTTCAATCAGCCCCAGCATTTT	CASSLRTGFNQPQHF
TRBJ1-3	TRBD1	TRBV4-1	.	TGCGCCAGCAGCCAAGGGCCAGGGGGCTGGAACACCATATATTTT	CASSQGPGGWNTIYF
TRBJ1-1	.	TRBV6-5	.	TGTGCCAGCAGACGTCTGGACAACATGAACACTGAAGCTTTCTTT	CASRRLDNMNTEAFF
TRBJ1-2	.	TRBV2	.	TGTGCCAGCAGTGTTTCGGGTTCCTATGGCTACACCTTC	CASSVSGSYGYTF
TRBJ2-5	TRBD2	TRBV19	.	TGTGCCAGTAGTTCACACCTCCGGGACTACGAAGAGACCCAGTACTTC	CASSSHLRDYEETQYF
TRBJ2-1	TRBD2	TRBV18	.	TGTGCCAGCTCACCTCCGGCGGGAGGGGGTTACAATGAGCAGTTCTTC	CASSPPAGGGYNEQFF
TRBJ2-1	TRBD1	TRBV5-1	few	TGCGCCAGCAGGGTTCACGGGACAGGGGGCGGGAATGAGCAGTTCTTC	CASRVHGTGGGNEQFF
TRBJ2-1	TRBD2	TRBV6-5	.	TGTGCCAGCAGTTCGACTAGCGGGAGTCCTGAGCAGTTCTTC	CASSSTSGSPEQFF
TRBJ2-7	TRBD1	TRBV13	.	TGTGCCAGCAGCTCCCTGGGACAGGACTCCTACGAGCAGTACTTC	CASSSLGQDSYEQYF
TRBJ2-7	TRBD1	TRBV7-2	.	TGTGCCAGCAGCTTACAGGCCGGACAGGAGTTCGGCGAGCAGTACTTC	CASSLQAGQEFGEQYF
TRBJ2-5	.	TRBV6-6	.	TGTGCCAGCAGCCTAAAGGAGTTTGGGGAGACCCAGTACTTC	CASSLKEFGETQYF
TRBJ2-7	.	TRBV11-2	few	TGTGCCAGCAGCATCGGACAGTGGGGCGAGCAGTACTTC	CASSIGQWGEQYF
TRBJ1-5	.	TRBV4-1	.	TGCGCCAGCAGCCAAGTACAGAGGGTGAATCAGCCCCAGCATTTT	CASSQVQRVNQPQHF
TRBJ2-2	TRBD2	TRBV5-4	.	TGTGCCAGCAGCTTTATAGCGGGGCAACCCGGGGAGCTGTTTTTT	CASSFIAGQPGELFF
TRBJ1-2	.	TRBV27	few	TGTGCCAGCAGCAGGGGCTATGGCTACACCTTC	CASSRGYGYTF
TRBJ2-7	.	TRBV28	.	TGTGCCAGCAGTTTCGGCGGCTCCTACGAGCAGTACTTC	CASSFGGSYEQYF
TRBJ1-5	TRBD1	TRBV18	.	TGTGCCAGCTCAGCCGGGACAGGGAGTAGCAATCAGCCCCAGCATTTT	CASSAGTGSSNQPQHF
TRBJ2-7	TRBD2	TRBV7-9	.	TGTGCCAGCAGCTTAGGATCGGGGGGTCAGAGTTCCTACGAGCAGTACTTC	CASSLGSGGQSSYEQYF
TRBJ2-7	TRBD1	TRBV28	.	TGTGCCAGCAAGTCCCAGGGGCAGGGGGCCCGCTCCTACGAGCAGTACTTC	CASKSQGQGARSYEQYF
TRBJ1-1	.	TRBV6-5	.	TGTGCCAGCAGTTCGCCGGCGGGGATGAACACTGAAGCTTTCTTT	CASSSPAGMNTEAFF
TRBJ2-3	.	TRBV5-8	.	TGTGCCAGCAGCTTTGTCTCAGATACGCAGTATTTT	CASSFVSDTQYF
TRBJ2-4	TRBD2	TRBV5-6	.	TGTGCCAGCAGCTTGTTTGCGGGAGAAGGGAGCATTCAGTACTTC	CASSLFAGEGSIQYF
TRBJ2-1	TRBD2	TRBV30	few	TGTGCCTTCAAGGGCGGGAGGGCCTCCTACAATGAGCAGTTCTTC	CAFKGGRASYNEQFF
TRBJ2-7	.	TRBV29-1	.	TGCAGCGCCGCCGGAGGCGGATACGAGCAGTACTTC	CSAAGGGYEQYF
TRBJ1-1	TRBD1	TRBV27	.	TGTGCCAGCAGTTTTACAGGGGTGAACACTGAAGCTTTCTTT	CASSFTGVNTEAFF
TRBJ2-3	TRBD2	TRBV11-2	.	TGTGCCAGCAGACCCGGGACTAGCGGGGGGAACCCCCATACGCAGTATTTT	CASRPGTSGGNPHTQYF
TRBJ2-5	TRBD2	TRBV5-4	.	TGTGCCAGCAGCTTGCGACTAGCGGGCCAAGAGACCCAGTACTTC	CASSLRLAGQETQYF
TRBJ2-5	TRBD1	TRBV19	.	TGTGCCAGTAGTACCCGGACAGGGTTAATGGAGACCCAGTACTTC	CASSTRTGLMETQYF
TRBJ2-3	.	TRBV5-1	.	TGCGCCAGCAGAGAAATCAGGACAGATACGCAGTATTTT	CASREIRTDTQYF
TRBJ2-7	TRBD1	TRBV15	.	TGTGCCACCAGCAGAGATACAGGGGGGTACGAGCAGTACTTC	CATSRDTGGYEQYF
TRBJ2-7	TRBD1	TRBV28	few	TGTGCCAGCAGTTTATTCGGGACAGGACCAACCTACGAGCAGTACTTC	CASSLFGTGPTYEQYF
TRBJ1-1	TRBD1	TRBV18	.	TGTGCCAGCTCCCCTGGGACAGGGATAGGAACTGAAGCTTTCTTT	CASSPGTGIGTEAFF
TRBJ1-1	.	TRBV19	.	TGTGCCAGTATCCCCCAGGACAGAGAAAGTTGGAACACTGAAGCTTTCTTT	CASIPQDRESWNTEAFF
TRBJ2-5	TRBD2	TRBV19	.	TGTGCCAGTAGTATAGAGGAGGGAGGGCCGAGGGAGACCCAGTACTTC	CASSIEEGGPRETQYF
TRBJ2-3	.	TRBV30	.	TGTGCCTGGAGTGTCGGCACAGATACGCAGTATTTT	CAWSVGTDTQYF